The T cell receptor beta chain under discussion was sequenced for a study of blood T cell repertoires in COVID-19. About the study: Donors in the United States, Italy and Spain gave samples during acute or convalescent COVID-19. Sample material is recorded as cDNA or gDNA derived from T cells, B-cell-depleted T cells, or PBMCs.

Methods used by the authors: Amplifying reference gene primers gave estimates of nucleated cell counts. Produced via immunoSEQ multiplex PCR; TCRdb's table is partial and in-frame only. The V and J calls and clone size were taken over from that table, and D and trimming were inferred from the DNA. This repertoire shows roughly 100,000 clones, roughly 90% found once; its top ten account for more than 15%. This CDR3 comprises 13 residues. CDR1 MGHDK and CDR2 SYGVNS come from the germline V gene. Trimming cost V 7 bases and J 5 bases; bases outside gene matches: 6. The chain links TRBV25-1 to TRBJ1-1; 8 bases are shared with TRBD1. The sample consisted of peripheral blood. The origin of this receptor is a woman of 80 years or more in a cohort sampled during active COVID-19. This CDR3 reads CASTRTGRTEAFF. CDR3 DNA: TGTGCCAGCACCCGGACAGGGAGGACTGAAGCTTTCTTT.